These 22 T cell receptor beta chains came from one sample sequenced in a study of T cell clones after liver transplantation. Only in-frame clones appear in the TCRdb table, and some are missing; sequencing was by immunoSEQ multiplex PCR. The profile shows tens of thousands of clones, about 92% of them singletons. Material: CD4+ T cells from blood, obtained before liver transplant. These TCRs come from a human donor who received a liver transplant.

The V gene is TRBV6-1, the J gene TRBJ1-1; tentatively, D is TRBD1 (5 bases). The V gene's germline CDR1 is MNHNS and CDR2 SASEGT. With 6 bases removed from V and 5 bases from J, the gap between germline ends came to 16 bases. This CDR3 is built from 14 residues. For the CDR3, the DNA is TGTGCCAGCAGGGTTCGGTTGGGGCAAACTGAAGCTTTCTTT. This gives the protein CASRVRLGQTEAFF.

Regarding this clone: One end of the junction is discordant with germline, which a read error may explain. In the same sample, other DNA sequences code for this CDR3. The V and J genes are TRBV7-3 and TRBJ1-1; D might be TRBD1 (6 bases). This CDR3 has 13 residues. Looked up from germline, CDR1 is SGHTA and CDR2 is FQGTGA. As DNA, the CDR3 is TGTGCCAGCAGCCTAACAGGGTACACTGAAGCTTTCTTT. Its protein is CASSLTGYTEAFF.

This rearrangement joins TRBV11-3 to TRBJ2-5, with TRBD2 identical over 13 bases. There are 17 residues in the CDR3. Losses at the gene ends were 1 base for V and 1 base for J; bases not matched to a gene: 3. Germline values: CDR1 SGHNT, CDR2 YENEEA. The CDR3 loop reads CASSLGGLAGSQETQYF. For the CDR3, the DNA is TGTGCCAGCAGCTTAGGGGGACTAGCGGGAAGCCAAGAGACCCAGTACTTC.

This clone is medium-sized (0.01 to 0.1%) in the sample. This chain connects TRBV7-9 to TRBJ2-7; no definite D call. Germline assignment: CDR1 SEHNR and CDR2 FQNEAQ (reference sequence). Trimming stripped 4 bases from V and 1 base from J, with 8 bases between. The CDR3 has 13 residues. The CDR3 DNA reads as TGTGCCAGCAGCTCGGACGGTTCCTACGAGCAGTACTTC. It translates to CASSSDGSYEQYF.

The gene calls are TRBV28 and TRBJ1-1; 8 bases match TRBD1. After removal of 3 bases from V and 11 bases from J, the junction contained 14 bases not matched to a gene. Germline V CDR1 and CDR2: MDHEN, SYDVKM. This CDR3 contains 15 residues. CDR3: CASSFLYRGWPWAFF. For the CDR3, the DNA is TGTGCCAGCAGTTTTCTGTACAGGGGGTGGCCTTGGGCTTTCTTT.

The chain links TRBV5-1 to TRBJ1-2; D ambiguous. Trimming took off 4 bases at V and 0 bases at J, with 16 bases between the two ends. The CDR3 runs 16 residues. CDR1 is SGHRS and CDR2 is YFSETQ in the germline V gene. The CDR3 loop reads CASSPDGQVTNYGYTF. DNA for the CDR3: TGCGCCAGCAGCCCGGACGGCCAGGTTACTAACTATGGCTACACCTTC.

The J gene is TRBJ2-1, the V gene TRBV27; TRBD2 matches 13 bases. CDR3 length: 18 residues. Trimming removed 3 bases from V and 9 bases from J; junction bases left unmatched: 14. Germline-derived CDR1 and CDR2 are MNHEY and SMNVEV (reference sequence). This CDR3 is CASSLLGLAGIRVVEQFF. The CDR3 DNA reads TGTGCCAGCAGTTTGTTGGGACTAGCGGGAATCCGAGTCGTTGAGCAGTTCTTC.

This chain links TRBV7-3 with TRBJ2-2, with D perhaps matching TRBD2 (6 bases). The V end lost 3 bases, the J end lost 4 bases, and 15 bases lay between the germline ends. Germline V gene sequence: CDR1 SGHTA, CDR2 FQGTGA. This CDR3 spans 16 amino acids. In DNA, the CDR3 is TGTGCCAGCAGCTTGCGGGGATCAATGTTCACCGGGGAGCTGTTTTTT. This sequence encodes CASSLRGSMFTGELFF.

This sequence joins TRBV2 and TRBJ2-1, with TRBD2 identical over 13 bases. Germline values: CDR1 SNHLY, CDR2 FYNNEI. The V and J ends lost 5 bases and 6 bases, in that order; junction bases with no gene match: 4. The CDR3 spans 15 residues. CDR3 sequence: CASSSLAGGSNEQFF. The CDR3 nucleotides are TGTGCCAGCAGTTCACTAGCGGGAGGGTCCAATGAGCAGTTCTTC.

The genes are TRBV27 and TRBJ2-1; TRBD1 agrees at 10 bases. The CDR3 length is 15 residues. The V gene's germline CDR1 is MNHEY and CDR2 SMNVEV (reference sequence). Losses at the gene ends were 5 bases for V and 8 bases for J; bases not matched to a gene: 9. CDR3 in DNA: TGTGCCAGCAGTCAAGTGGGACAGGGGCTCGATGAGCAGTTCTTC. This gives the protein CASSQVGQGLDEQFF.

V is TRBV30 and J is TRBJ1-3, with D unclear. CDR3 size: 11 residues. V was clipped by 1 base and J by 7 bases, with 5 bases between them. Germline V lookup: CDR1 GTSNPN, CDR2 SVGIG (reference sequence). Written as DNA, the CDR3 is TGTGCCTGGAGTGCGACCAACACCATATATTTT. Residues: CAWSATNTIYF.

There are a few counts of this clone. CDR3 region: CASSGLVTTTGELFF. As DNA, the CDR3 is TGTGCCAGCAGTGGGCTCGTGACGACCACCGGGGAGCTGTTTTTT. This chain connects TRBV2 to TRBJ2-2; unclear D gene. CDR3 length equals 15 residues. Trimming removed 4 bases from V and 4 bases from J, with 13 bases in between. CDR1 SNHLY and CDR2 FYNNEI come from the germline V gene. The whole variable domain, remainder taken from reference TRBV2 and TRBJ2-2, is EPEVTQTPSHQVTQMGQEVILRCVPISNHLYFYWYRQILGQKVEFLVSFYNNEISEKSEIFDDQFSVERPDGSNFTLKIRSTKLEDSAMYFCASSGLVTTTGELFFGEGSRLTVL.

The V call is TRBV7-9, the J call TRBJ2-7; D ambiguous. Germline CDR1 is SEHNR and CDR2 is FQNEAQ (reference sequence). The V and J ends lost 5 bases and 5 bases respectively, with 19 bases between them. There are 15 residues in the CDR3. CDR3 residues: CASSPRPSSRDEQYF. CDR3 nucleotide sequence: TGTGCCAGCAGCCCTCGCCCAAGCTCTCGGGACGAGCAGTACTTC.

This chain connects TRBV2 to TRBJ2-7; 9 bases map to TRBD1. This CDR3 has 12 residues. V lost 6 bases and J lost 4; bases outside the gene matches: 1. The germline gives CDR1 SNHLY, CDR2 FYNNEI. The CDR3 nucleotides read TGTGCCAGCAGGGGACAGGGTTACGAGCAGTACTTC. Translated, it gives CASRGQGYEQYF.

V is TRBV7-9 and J is TRBJ1-5, with 12 bases lining up with TRBD1. From germline, CDR1 is SEHNR and CDR2 FQNEAQ (reference sequence). V lost 5 bases and J lost 0; bases outside the gene matches: 5. CDR3 length equals 17 residues. The CDR3 nucleotides read TGTGCCAGCAGCCCGGGACAGGGGGCTTATAGCAATCAGCCCCAGCATTTT. Protein sequence: CASSPGQGAYSNQPQHF.

V and J are TRBV10-2 and TRBJ2-5, with 8 bases matching TRBD2. CDR3 size: 16 residues. Germline CDR1 and CDR2: WSHSY and SAAADI. V was clipped by 4 bases and J by 4 bases; unmatched bases: 11. CDR3 nucleotides: TGCGCCAGCAGTGGGCTTCGGGAGGGCCTAGTAGAGACCCAGTACTTC. Translating gives CASSGLREGLVETQYF.

The rearrangement joins TRBV28 to TRBJ1-1; D uncertain. CDR1 MDHEN and CDR2 SYDVKM come from the germline V gene. V lost 3 bases and J 8 bases, leaving 13 bases between the germline ends. The CDR3 contains 13 residues. The CDR3 loop is CASSFPGQAEAFF. The CDR3 region has the DNA TGTGCCAGCAGTTTCCCCGGCCAAGCAGAAGCTTTCTTT. Based on the CDR3 plus reference TRBV28 and TRBJ1-1, the full variable domain is DVKVTQSSRYLVKRTGEKVFLECVQDMDHENMFWYRQDPGLGLRLIYFSYDVKMKEKGDIPEGYSVSREKKERFSLILESASTNQTSMYLCASSFPGQAEAFFGQGTRLTVV.

This clone showed up just once. This chain links TRBV7-6 with TRBJ2-7; D gene ambiguous. The CDR3 is made up of 13 amino acids. V shed 4 bases and J shed 5 bases, with 12 bases lying between them. Germline CDR1 and CDR2: SGHVS and FNYEAQ. The CDR3 DNA sequence: TGTGCCAGCAGCTCGAAATTACTGGACGAGCAGTACTTC. Translating gives CASSSKLLDEQYF.

This clone showed up just once. The rearrangement links TRBV19 to TRBJ1-5; D might be TRBD1 (6 bases). The CDR3 consists of 16 residues. Trimming left V 1 base short and J 5 bases short, with 15 bases between. Germline CDR1 and CDR2: LNHDA and SQIVND (reference sequence). The CDR3 is CASSIARRGGDQPQHF. Written as DNA, the CDR3 is TGTGCCAGTAGTATAGCGAGAAGGGGGGGCGATCAGCCCCAGCATTTT.

The V and J genes are TRBV11-2 and TRBJ2-5; D is possibly TRBD1 (6 bases). The CDR3 sequence is 15 residues long. V shed 1 base and J shed 4 bases, with 13 bases lying between them. CDR1 and CDR2 from the germline V gene are SGHAT and FQNNGV. CDR3 sequence: CASSLAGAMIETQYF. CDR3 sequence (DNA): TGTGCCAGCAGCTTAGCAGGGGCAATGATAGAGACCCAGTACTTC. The variable domain in full, completed from reference TRBV11-2 and TRBJ2-5, reads EAGVAQSPRYKIIEKRQSVAFWCNPISGHATLYWYQQILGQGPKLLIQFQNNGVVDDSQLPKDRFSAERLKGVDSTLKIQPAKLEDSAVYLCASSLAGAMIETQYFGPGTRLLVL.

V usage is TRBV6-5 and J usage is TRBJ1-1, with D possibly TRBD1 on 6 matching bases. Germline V lookup: CDR1 MNHEY, CDR2 SVGAGI. Trimming shortened V by 6 bases and J by 2 bases, and 13 bases separated the two germline ends. This CDR3 has 14 amino acids. CDR3 nucleotide sequence: TGTGCCAGCAGCCCCAGGGGTTTCAACACTGAAGCTTTCTTT. It yields the protein CASSPRGFNTEAFF.

The chain is built from TRBV6-6 and TRBJ2-7; the match to TRBD1 covers 8 bases. V shed 5 bases and J 4 bases; nucleotides not matched to a gene: 10. The length of the CDR3 is 15 residues. Germline V gives CDR1 MNHNY, CDR2 SVGAGI (reference sequence). The CDR3 nucleotides are TGTGCCAGCAGTCCGACTGACAGGGGTAGTTACGAGCAGTACTTC. As protein: CASSPTDRGSYEQYF.